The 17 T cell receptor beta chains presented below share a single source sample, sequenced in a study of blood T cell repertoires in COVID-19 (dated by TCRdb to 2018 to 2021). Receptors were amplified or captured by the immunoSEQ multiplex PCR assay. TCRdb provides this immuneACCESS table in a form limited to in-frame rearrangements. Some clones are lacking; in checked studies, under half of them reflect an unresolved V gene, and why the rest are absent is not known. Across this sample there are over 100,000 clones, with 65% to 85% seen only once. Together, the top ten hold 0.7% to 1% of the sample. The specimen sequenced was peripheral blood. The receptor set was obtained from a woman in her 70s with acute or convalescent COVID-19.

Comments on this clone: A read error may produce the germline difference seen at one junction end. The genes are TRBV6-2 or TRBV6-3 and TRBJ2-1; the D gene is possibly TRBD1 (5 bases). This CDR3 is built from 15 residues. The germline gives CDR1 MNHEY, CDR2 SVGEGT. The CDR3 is CASSYSAGQYNEEFF. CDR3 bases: TGTGCCAGCAGTTACTCGGCAGGGCAGTACAATGAGGAGTTCTTC.

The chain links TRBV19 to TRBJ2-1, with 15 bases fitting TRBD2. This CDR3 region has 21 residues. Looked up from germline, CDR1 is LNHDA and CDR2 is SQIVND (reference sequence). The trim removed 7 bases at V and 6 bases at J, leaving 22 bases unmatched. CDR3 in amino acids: CASNSPTGTSGGSAFINEQFF. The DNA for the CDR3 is TGTGCCAGTAACTCCCCGACCGGGACTAGCGGGGGGTCCGCTTTCATCAATGAGCAGTTCTTC. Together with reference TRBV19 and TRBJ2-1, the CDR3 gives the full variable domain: DGGITQSPKYLFRKEGQNVTLSCEQNLNHDAMYWYRQDPGQGLRLIYYSQIVNDFQKGDIAEGYSVSREKKESFPLTVTSAQKNPTAFYLCASNSPTGTSGGSAFINEQFFGPGTRLTVL.

CDR3 residues: CASSLGEGQFF. The DNA for the CDR3 is TGTGCCAGCTCACTGGGGGAGGGGCAGTTCTTC. This chain connects TRBV18 to TRBJ2-1; TRBD2 aligns across 7 bases. Germline loops: CDR1 KGHSH, CDR2 LQKENI. CDR3 length: 11 residues. Trimming took 4 bases from V and 12 from J; bases not matched to a gene: 3.

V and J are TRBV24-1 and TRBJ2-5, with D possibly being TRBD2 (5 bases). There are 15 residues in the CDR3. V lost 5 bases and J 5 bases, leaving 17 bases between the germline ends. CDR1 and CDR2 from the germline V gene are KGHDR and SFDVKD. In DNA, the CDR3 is TGTGCCACCAGTGCCGGCGACGGGGTCGGGGAGACCCAGTACTTC. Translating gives CATSAGDGVGETQYF.

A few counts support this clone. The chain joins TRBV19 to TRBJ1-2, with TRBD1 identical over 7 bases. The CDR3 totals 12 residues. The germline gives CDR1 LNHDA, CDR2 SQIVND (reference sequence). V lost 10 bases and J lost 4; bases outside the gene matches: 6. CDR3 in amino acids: CATQTGFYGYTF. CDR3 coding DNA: TGTGCCACCCAGACAGGGTTCTATGGCTACACCTTC.

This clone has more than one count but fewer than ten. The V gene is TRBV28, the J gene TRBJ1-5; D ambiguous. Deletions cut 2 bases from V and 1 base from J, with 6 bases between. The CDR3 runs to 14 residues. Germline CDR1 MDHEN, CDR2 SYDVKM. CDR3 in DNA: TGTGCCAGCAGTTTACGGGTAAGCAATCAGCCCCAGCATTTT. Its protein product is CASSLRVSNQPQHF. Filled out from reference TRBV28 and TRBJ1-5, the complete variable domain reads DVKVTQSSRYLVKRTGEKVFLECVQDMDHENMFWYRQDPGLGLRLIYFSYDVKMKEKGDIPEGYSVSREKKERFSLILESASTNQTSMYLCASSLRVSNQPQHFGDGTRLSIL.

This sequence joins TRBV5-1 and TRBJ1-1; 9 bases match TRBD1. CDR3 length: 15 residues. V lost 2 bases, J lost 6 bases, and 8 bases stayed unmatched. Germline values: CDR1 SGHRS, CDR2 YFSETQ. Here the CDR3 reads CASSFRQGGDPEAFF. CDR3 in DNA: TGCGCCAGCAGCTTTCGACAGGGGGGAGATCCTGAAGCTTTCTTT.

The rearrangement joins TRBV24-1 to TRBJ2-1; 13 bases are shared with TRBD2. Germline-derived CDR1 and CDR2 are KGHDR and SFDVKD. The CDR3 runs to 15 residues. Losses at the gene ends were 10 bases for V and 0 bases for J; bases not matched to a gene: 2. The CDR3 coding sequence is TGTGCCACGGGACTAGCGGGAAGCTCCTACAATGAGCAGTTCTTC. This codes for CATGLAGSSYNEQFF.

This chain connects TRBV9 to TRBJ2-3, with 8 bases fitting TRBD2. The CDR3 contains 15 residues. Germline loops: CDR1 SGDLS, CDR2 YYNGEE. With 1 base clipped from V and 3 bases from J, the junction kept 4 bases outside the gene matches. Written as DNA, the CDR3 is TGTGCCAGCAGCGTATTTAGCGGGAAAACAGATACGCAGTATTTT. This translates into CASSVFSGKTDTQYF.

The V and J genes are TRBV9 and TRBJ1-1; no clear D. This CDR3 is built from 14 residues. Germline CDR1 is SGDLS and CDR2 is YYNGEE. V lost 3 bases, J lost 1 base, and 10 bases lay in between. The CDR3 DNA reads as TGTGCCAGCAGCGCCCGGGAGGCGAACACTGAAGCTTTCTTT. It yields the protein CASSAREANTEAFF.

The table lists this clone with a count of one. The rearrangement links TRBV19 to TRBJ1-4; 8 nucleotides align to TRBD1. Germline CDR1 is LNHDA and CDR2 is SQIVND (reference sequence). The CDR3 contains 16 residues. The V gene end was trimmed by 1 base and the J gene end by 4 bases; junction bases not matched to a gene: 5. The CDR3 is CASSIGGQVINEKLFF. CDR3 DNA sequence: TGTGCCAGTAGTATAGGGGGACAGGTTATTAATGAAAAACTGTTTTTT.

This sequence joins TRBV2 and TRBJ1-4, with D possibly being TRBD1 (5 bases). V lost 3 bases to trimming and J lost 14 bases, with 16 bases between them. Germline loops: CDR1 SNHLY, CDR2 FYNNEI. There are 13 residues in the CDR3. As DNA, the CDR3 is TGTGCCAGCAGTGATGGGACTGCCAATATTCTGTTTTTT. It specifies CASSDGTANILFF.

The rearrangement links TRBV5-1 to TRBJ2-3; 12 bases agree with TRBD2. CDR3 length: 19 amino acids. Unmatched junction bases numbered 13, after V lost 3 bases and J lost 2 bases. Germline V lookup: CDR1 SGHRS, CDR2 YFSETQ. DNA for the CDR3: TGCGCCAGCAGCTCCCCACTAGCGGGAGGCCGAAAAATCACAGATACGCAGTATTTT. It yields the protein CASSSPLAGGRKITDTQYF.

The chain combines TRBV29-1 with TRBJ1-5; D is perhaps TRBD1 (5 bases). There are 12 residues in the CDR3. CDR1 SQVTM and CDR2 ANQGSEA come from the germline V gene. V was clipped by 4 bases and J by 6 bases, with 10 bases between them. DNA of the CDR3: TGCAGCGTTGGCTCCCAGGGTCAGCCCCAGCATTTT. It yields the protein CSVGSQGQPQHF.

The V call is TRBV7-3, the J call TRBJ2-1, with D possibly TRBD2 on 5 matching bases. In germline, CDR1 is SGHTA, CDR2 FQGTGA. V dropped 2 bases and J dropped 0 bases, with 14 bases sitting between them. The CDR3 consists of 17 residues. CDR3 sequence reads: CASSLVSGPSSYNEQFF. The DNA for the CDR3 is TGTGCCAGCAGCTTAGTCAGCGGTCCGAGCTCCTACAATGAGCAGTTCTTC.

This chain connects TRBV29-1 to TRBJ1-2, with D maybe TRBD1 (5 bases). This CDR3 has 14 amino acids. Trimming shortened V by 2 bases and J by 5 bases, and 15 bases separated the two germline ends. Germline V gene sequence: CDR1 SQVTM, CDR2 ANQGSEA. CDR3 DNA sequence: TGCAGCGTTGAAATAGAAGGGGTTCGGTATGGCTACACCTTC. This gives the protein CSVEIEGVRYGYTF. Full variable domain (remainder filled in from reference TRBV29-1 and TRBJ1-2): SAVISQKPSRDICQRGTSLTIQCQVDSQVTMMFWYRQQPGQSLTLIATANQGSEATYESGFVIDKFPISRPNLTFSTLTVSNMSPEDSSIYLCSVEIEGVRYGYTFGSGTRLTVV.

The CDR3 loop is CASSSTGQRGTEAFF. The CDR3 bases are TGTGCCAGCAGCTCTACGGGACAGAGAGGCACTGAAGCTTTCTTT. This rearrangement joins TRBV7-2 to TRBJ1-1; 7 bases line up with TRBD1. The CDR3 has 15 amino acids. V gave up 4 bases and J gave up 4 bases; unmatched junction bases: 9. Looked up from germline, CDR1 is SGHTA and CDR2 is FQGNSA.